By share of the sample, the clone carrying this T cell receptor beta chain is medium-sized (0.01 to 0.1%). The sample belongs to a study of prognosis after radiotherapy for stage I lung cancer. Overall study context: Stage I non-small cell lung cancer patients, who were enrolled in Nanjing, China, joined the cohort between early 2018 and early 2019. Post-radiotherapy, distant metastases were observed in four patients (median roughly seven months), whereas no significant progression was observed in fewer than 17.

The CDR3 consists of 17 residues. CDR1 is SNHLY and CDR2 is FYNNEI in the germline V gene. The study amplified the TCR beta CDR3 region from genomic DNA. This amplification was carried out by two rounds of multiplex PCR. With primers specific to each TRBV and TRBJ gene, the first-round PCR was performed. TCRdb re-called the multiplex PCR reads with MiXCR, one entry per CDR3 protein. The sample has fewer than 35,000 distinct CDR3 sequences, 40% to 50% seen once; the top ten hold more than 15%. V is TRBV2 and J is TRBJ2-7; TRBD2 is a possible D gene (6 bases). The end of the DNA aligns better with TRBJ2-4, so the J call may be wrong. The specimen comprised PBMCs, sampled before or after stereotactic body radiation therapy (not recorded which). The clonotype was recovered from a donor aged 50 or older with non-small cell lung cancer. The CDR3 nucleotides are TGTGCCAGCAGTGACCTGGAGAGGGCGGGGGCCAAAAACATTCAGTACTTC. Its protein product is CASSDLERAGAKNIQYF.